This T cell receptor beta chain is from a study of blood T cell repertoires in COVID-19. Study at large: COVID-19 samples from acute and convalescent phases originated in the United States, Italy and Spain. T cells, B-cell-depleted T cells, or PBMCs provided the cDNA or gDNA that served as material.

Trimming left V 0 bases short and J 6 bases short, with 6 bases between. Per germline, CDR1 MGHRA and CDR2 YSYEKL. CDR3 length equals 14 residues. As originally analysed: Amplification with reference gene primers provided the estimates of nucleated cell counts. Data came from immunoSEQ multiplex PCR; TCRdb stores just in-frame clones and leaves some out. Clone size and V and J calls were adopted from that table, with D and trimming inferred from the DNA. The data contain around 230,000 clones, approximately 86% of them seen just once; the ten biggest clones take up around 0.72%. The TCR comes from a man aged 35 to 55 with acute or convalescent COVID-19. This chain connects TRBV4-1 to TRBJ1-6; D possibly corresponds to TRBD1 (5 bases). Sequenced sample: peripheral blood. DNA of the CDR3: TGCGCCAGCAGCCAAGATCAGGGTAATTCACCCCTCCACTTT. This translates into CASSQDQGNSPLHF.